This TCR beta chain derives from a study of CD8 T cells in Susac syndrome. Random hexamers were used to reverse transcribe roughly 0.5 to 1 ug of RNA. TCRdb processed the immunoSEQ multiplex PCR reads anew with MiXCR; each CDR3 protein has one entry. This table holds roughly 190,000 distinct CDR3 sequences, roughly 94% found once. V lost 5 bases to trimming and J lost 0 bases; unmatched junction nucleotides: 4. The CDR3 contains 15 residues. Per the germline V gene, CDR1 is SGHAT and CDR2 is FQNNGV. The TCR sequence derives from a human donor with Susac syndrome. The chain recombines TRBV11-2 with TRBJ2-3, with 8 bases lining up with TRBD1. The sequencing input was CD8+ T cells from PBMCs. CDR3 amino acids: CASSPRTGSTDTQYF. The CDR3 nucleotides read TGTGCCAGCAGCCCGAGGACAGGGAGCACAGATACGCAGTATTTT.